Each of the 5 T cell receptor beta chains below was sequenced from the same sample in a study of identical twins (dated by TCRdb to about 2016). Libraries were prepared through 5' RACE. Sequencing took place on an Illumina HiSeq 2000. TCRdb reprocessed the public reads (quality trimming at Q25 with fastp, clone calling with MiXCR) and kept in-frame beta chains. Rows with a matching CDR3 protein are joined into one entry that keeps the most common DNA and genes. The sample profile shows approximately 620,000 distinct CDR3 sequences; under 9% of them were found once. The ten most abundant clones make up around 0.95% of the sample. The data were also submitted as part of a second study, on yellow fever vaccine responses in identical twins.

Material for sequencing was PBMCs. The receptors originated from a woman younger than 35 in good health.

This clonotype showed up just a few times. The V gene is TRBV4-1, the J gene TRBJ2-2, with TRBD2 matching 10 bases. The CDR3 runs to 15 residues. Germline V gene sequence: CDR1 MGHRA, CDR2 YSYEKL. V trimming: 4 bases; J trimming: 5 bases; junction bases outside the gene matches: 4. Written as DNA, the CDR3 is TGCGCCAGCAGCCCTGGGACTAGCGTGACCGGGGAGCTGTTTTTT. It yields the protein CASSPGTSVTGELFF.

This chain joins TRBV5-1 and TRBJ2-5; no reliable D call. The germline V gene encodes CDR1 SGHRS and CDR2 YFSETQ. This CDR3 is built from 15 residues. Trimming pared 7 bases from V and 5 bases from J, leaving 21 bases between. Here the CDR3 DNA reads TGCGCCAGCCAATCCGCCGTCGCGGTCGGCGAGACCCAGTACTTC. Protein sequence: CASQSAVAVGETQYF.

The rearrangement uses TRBV20-1 and TRBJ2-7; 10 bases map to TRBD2. Germline V gene data show CDR1 as DFQATT and CDR2 as SNEGSKA (reference sequence). Trimming removed 4 bases from V and 4 bases from J; junction bases left unmatched: 10. This CDR3 has 15 amino acids. The CDR3 sequence is CSATLSGRAGYEQYF. CDR3 bases: TGCAGTGCTACCCTGAGCGGGAGGGCCGGTTACGAGCAGTACTTC.

The V gene is TRBV7-6, the J gene TRBJ2-5, with TRBD1 matching over 9 bases. Germline trimming cut 5 bases from V and 1 base from J; bases unmatched to any gene: 11. This CDR3 comprises 17 residues. CDR1 SGHVS and CDR2 FNYEAQ come from the germline V gene. The CDR3 reads CASSEKSGTGFQETQYF. The CDR3 DNA reads as TGTGCCAGCAGCGAAAAGTCCGGGACAGGGTTCCAAGAGACCCAGTACTTC.

The gene calls are TRBV19 and TRBJ2-4; 7 bases are a match to TRBD1. Trimming cost V 2 bases and J 0 bases; bases outside gene matches: 1. CDR3 size: 15 residues. Germline-derived CDR1 and CDR2 are LNHDA and SQIVND (reference sequence). The CDR3 nucleotides are TGTGCCAGTAGTATAACAGGGGAAGCCAAAAACATTCAGTACTTC. Protein sequence: CASSITGEAKNIQYF.